Listed below are T cell receptor beta chains from one sample, sequenced in a study of graft-versus-host responses after intestinal transplantation. The table came from immunoSEQ multiplex PCR; TCRdb's copy has only in-frame clones and leaves some out. The sample carries 39,000 or so clones, more than 85% recorded once. These receptors' antigens are unknown. The sequences come from unstimulated CD8+ T cells sorted from spleen or lymph node cells, collected before transplant. Receptors originate from a human donor who was the organ donor for an intestinal transplant. The CDR3 runs from the conserved cysteine through the conserved F or W. The order of the fields is D gene, V gene, J gene, clone size, CDR3 length, CDR3 DNA, CDR3 protein. The D gene is left open where the match is weak. Clone size is stated in some rows and not others, as once, few, many or a class when expanded.

>.|TRBV13|TRBJ2-1|once|17
TGTGCCAGCAGCTCGTCCCCTCGAAGTAAATGGTACAATGAGCAGTTCTTC
CASSSSPRSKWYNEQFF
>.|TRBV10-3|TRBJ2-1|once|18
TGTGCCATCAGTGAGTCCAGCAAAACAGGGACGCCGTACAATGAGCAGTTCTTC
CAISESSKTGTPYNEQFF
>.|TRBV28|TRBJ2-7|.|14
TGTGCCAGCAGTTTAGTCGAATTCATGTACGAGCAGTACTTC
CASSLVEFMYEQYF
>.|TRBV28|TRBJ2-2|.|16
TGTGCCAGCTGCCCCGAGGTGGGGTGGCAGGGCGGGGAGCTGTTTTTT
CASCPEVGWQGGELFF
>.|TRBV11-2|TRBJ2-1|.|13
TGTGCCAGCAGCCGACATAACGGGGGTGAGCAGTTCTTC
CASSRHNGGEQFF
>TRBD1|TRBV4-3|TRBJ1-2|.|14
TGCGCCAGCAGCCAAGCACAGGGGGACTATGGCTACACCTTC
CASSQAQGDYGYTF
>.|TRBV4-1|TRBJ1-2|.|13
TGCGCCAGCAGCCAAGGATTCGGCTATGGCTACACCTTC
CASSQGFGYGYTF
>.|TRBV13|TRBJ2-3|.|14
TGTGCCAGCAGCTTTTCTGGGCCCACAGATACGCAGTATTTT
CASSFSGPTDTQYF
>TRBD2|TRBV10-1|TRBJ2-1|.|14
TGCGCCAGCAGTGAGGGCGGGAGGGCCAATGAGCAGTTCTTC
CASSEGGRANEQFF
>TRBD2|TRBV9|TRBJ2-1|once|15
TGTGCCAGCAGCCCCGCGGGGGTCACCTACAATGAGCAGTTCTTC
CASSPAGVTYNEQFF
>.|TRBV19|TRBJ2-1|.|16
TGTGCCAGTAGTATAGAAGTGGGCCGGGGCTACAATGAGCAGTTCTTC
CASSIEVGRGYNEQFF
>.|TRBV2|TRBJ1-2|.|14
TGTGCCAGCAGTGAAGGCAGGGGAGCTCATGGCTACACCTTC
CASSEGRGAHGYTF
>TRBD1|TRBV30|TRBJ2-7|.|14
TGTGCCTGGAGCCGGGACAGGGAAACCTACGAGCAGTACTTC
CAWSRDRETYEQYF
>.|TRBV27|TRBJ2-7|.|13
TGTGCCAGCAGTTTGCACTCCTCCTACGAGCAGTACTTC
CASSLHSSYEQYF
>.|TRBV28|TRBJ2-1|.|18
TGTGCCAGCAGTCCCCCCATCACGGACTCTCAGTGGTTCAATGAGCAGTTCTTC
CASSPPITDSQWFNEQFF
>TRBD1|TRBV9|TRBJ1-1|.|15
TGTGCCAGCAGCGTAGGGGGGACAGGGCAGACTGAAGCTTTCTTT
CASSVGGTGQTEAFF
>TRBD2|TRBV7-3|TRBJ2-1|once|17
TGTGCCAGCAGCTTAACGGCGGGACTAGCGGGAGGCAATGAGCAGTTCTTC
CASSLTAGLAGGNEQFF
>.|TRBV6-1|TRBJ2-5|few|16
TGTGCCAGCAGTGAGGGGTGGCGGTGGGGACAAGAGACCCAGTACTTC
CASSEGWRWGQETQYF
>TRBD2|TRBV9|TRBJ2-2|.|15
TGTGCCAGCAGCGTAGCGGGAGGGAACACCGGGGAGCTGTTTTTT
CASSVAGGNTGELFF
>TRBD2|TRBV9|TRBJ2-3|.|13
TGTGCCAGCCGGACTAGCGACACAGATACGCAGTATTTT
CASRTSDTDTQYF
>.|TRBV4-1|TRBJ2-3|.|17
TGCGCCAGCAGCCAAGATGCGGCGGGAACCTTCACAGATACGCAGTATTTT
CASSQDAAGTFTDTQYF
>.|TRBV28|TRBJ2-4|.|14
TGTGCCAGCAGAAGACACATAGCCAAAAACATTCAGTACTTC
CASRRHIAKNIQYF
>TRBD2|TRBV4-1|TRBJ2-2|.|19
TGCGCCAGCAGCCAAGATCAGGTTGGGTTAGCGGGAGCGACCGGGGAGCTGTTTTTT
CASSQDQVGLAGATGELFF
>.|TRBV9|TRBJ2-7|.|14
TGTGCCAGCAGCGCCCTTATGAGTTCCTACGAGCAGTACTTC
CASSALMSSYEQYF
>TRBD2|TRBV5-5|TRBJ2-3|.|16
TGTGCCAGCAGCTTGGGACTAGCGGGAGCGACAGATACGCAGTATTTT
CASSLGLAGATDTQYF
>.|TRBV7-6|TRBJ2-7|medium-sized|13
TGTGCCAGCACCCCAGGGGACTCCTACGAGCAGTACTTC
CASTPGDSYEQYF
>.|TRBV15|TRBJ2-1|.|15
TGTGCCACCAGCGTCGAGGGGAGCGACTCCAATGAGCAGTTCTTC
CATSVEGSDSNEQFF
>.|TRBV9|TRBJ2-2|.|18
TGTGCCAGCAGCGTAGCCTTAACCGGGACCGGAAACACCGGGGAGCTGTTTTTT
CASSVALTGTGNTGELFF
>TRBD2|TRBV4-3|TRBJ2-1|.|14
TGCGCCAGCAGCCAAGAGCGGGAGGGGAATGAGCAGTTCTTC
CASSQEREGNEQFF
>.|TRBV4-1|TRBJ2-5|.|19
TGCGCCAGCAGCCTACTACATGACAGCGGAGGGATGTACCAAGAGACCCAGTACTTC
CASSLLHDSGGMYQETQYF
>TRBD2|TRBV11-2|TRBJ2-1|.|17
TGTGCCAGCAGCTCATTCCTAGCGGGTGGGGTTAACAATGAGCAGTTCTTC
CASSSFLAGGVNNEQFF
>.|TRBV6-1|TRBJ1-2|once|14
TGTGCCAGCAGTGAAATAAACAGTAACTATGGCTACACCTTC
CASSEINSNYGYTF
>.|TRBV27|TRBJ2-1|.|17
TGTGCCAGCAGTTCCCAAATCGGACAGCCCTGGGACAATGAGCAGTTCTTC
CASSSQIGQPWDNEQFF
>TRBD2|TRBV19|TRBJ2-3|once|14
TGTGCCAGTAGTATGGGACTAGTAGAAGATACGCAGTATTTT
CASSMGLVEDTQYF
>TRBD2|TRBV30|TRBJ2-1|.|13
TGTGCCTGGAGTGTAGAGGCTAGCGGGAGTAAATTCTTC
CAWSVEASGSKFF
>.|TRBV7-9|TRBJ1-1|.|15
TGTGCCAGCAGCTTCACAGGGAATCGGGGCACTGAAGCTTTCTTT
CASSFTGNRGTEAFF
>.|TRBV9|TRBJ1-1|.|14
TGTGCCAGCAGCGGCGGGACCCTTGACACTGAAGCTTTCTTT
CASSGGTLDTEAFF